This T cell receptor (beta chain) was captured by sequencing in a study of blood T cells in healthy people across ages. Study-level points and caveats: The unsorted PBMCs prevented any conclusive comparison of naive versus antigen-experienced cells.

Primers used in a second PCR of roughly 6 to 11 cycles were a sample-barcoded 5' primer and a J-beta primer mix. CDR3-containing paired-end reads numbered at least 3 million in each sample. MiXCR was run by TCRdb on the 5' RACE reads, yielding one entry per CDR3 protein. The top ten clones hold around a sixth of a sample with about 780,000 distinct CDR3 sequences, 35% to 50% of them seen once. This CDR3 contains 12 residues. Germline V gene sequence: CDR1 SQVTM, CDR2 ANQGSEA. Trimming took 5 bases from V and 7 from J, leaving 11 bases between them. As regards this clonotype: Its matching antigen is unknown.

Each of the donors had 9 to 10 milliliters of peripheral blood drawn into EDTA-treated Vacutainer tubes. There were at least 5 micrograms of total RNA extracted from every sample. The sequencing sample was made of blood. The V call is TRBV29-1, the J call TRBJ2-2; no clear D gene. This TCR was recovered from an elderly man in good health. The CDR3 sequence: CSVPSTGGELFF. DNA of the CDR3: TGCAGCGTTCCTAGTACGGGCGGGGAGCTGTTTTTT.